The subject of this entry is one T cell receptor beta chain. TCRdb keeps only in-frame clones here, not all; method: immunoSEQ multiplex PCR. The sample has about 280,000 clones; approximately 89% are singletons. CDR3 length: 15 amino acids. CDR1 is SGHAT, CDR2 FQNNGV, per germline. Trimming took off 2 bases at V and 4 bases at J, with 14 bases between the two ends. The sample comes from a study of blood T cell repertoires in COVID-19. The sequencing input was PBMCs or T cells enriched from blood (not recorded which). The clonotype was recovered from a woman aged 60 to 75 who had recovered from COVID-19. This chain links TRBV11-2 with TRBJ1-2; D perhaps matches TRBD1 (6 bases). This CDR3 is CASSLTGFSSYGYTF. CDR3 DNA: TGTGCCAGCAGCTTAACAGGGTTTAGTAGCTATGGCTACACCTTC.